This is a list of T cell receptor beta chains from one sample in a study of blood T cell repertoires in COVID-19. The data were produced by immunoSEQ multiplex PCR, yet TCRdb's version contains in-frame clones alone and is incomplete. This sample has some 70,000 clones; about 87% occur once, and the top ten carry approximately 8%. The sequenced sample consisted of peripheral blood. Receptors were obtained from a man aged 45-60 years with active COVID-19. Each CDR3 is given with its conserved first and last residue. A D gene is named only where the DNA matches it firmly. Expanded clones get a size class; other rows say once, few or many, or leave the size out.

d_gene	j_gene	v_gene	abundance	CDR3nt	CDR3aa
TRBD2	TRBJ2-5	TRBV2	once	TGTGCCAGCGAAAAGCGGGGCAAAGAGACCCAGTACTTC	CASEKRGKETQYF
TRBD1	TRBJ1-2	TRBV28	few	TGTGCCAGCAGTTCCCCTTTTACAGGGGGCGGATCTAGGTACACCTTC	CASSSPFTGGGSRYTF
TRBD2	TRBJ2-1	TRBV4-2	.	TGTGCCAGCAGCCAAGACGGGACTAGCGGCTACAATGAGCAGTTCTTC	CASSQDGTSGYNEQFF
.	TRBJ1-2	TRBV28	.	TGTGCCAGCAGTTACGAGTTTGGCTACACCTTC	CASSYEFGYTF
TRBD2	TRBJ2-7	TRBV19	.	TGTGCCAGTAGTTCACTAGCGGGAGGAGGGACCTACGAGCAGTACTTC	CASSSLAGGGTYEQYF
TRBD2	TRBJ2-5	TRBV28	.	TGTGCCAGCAGTTCCGGGGGGGCAGGTCAAGAGACCCAGTACTTC	CASSSGGAGQETQYF
.	TRBJ1-5	TRBV5-4	.	TGTGCCAGCAGCTTGGTCGGGGAGGACCAGCCCCAGCATTTT	CASSLVGEDQPQHF
.	TRBJ1-2	TRBV5-8	.	TGTGCCAGCAGCTTGGGGATAGGTAGAGGAGCTAACTATGGCTACACCTTC	CASSLGIGRGANYGYTF
.	TRBJ1-2	TRBV9	.	TGTGCCAGCAGCGTCGGGTCAGCCTTTAACTATGGCTACACCTTC	CASSVGSAFNYGYTF
.	TRBJ1-6	TRBV11-2	.	TGTGCCAGCCGACAGGCCCAAGGAGGTTCACCCCTCCACTTT	CASRQAQGGSPLHF
TRBD2	TRBJ2-1	TRBV7-3	once	TGTGCCAGCAGCTTATCGCGGGAGCCCTACAATGAGCAGTTCTTC	CASSLSREPYNEQFF
.	TRBJ1-1	TRBV4-2	.	TGTGCCAGCAGCCAAGAGACGACGGACTACACTGAAGCTTTCTTT	CASSQETTDYTEAFF
.	TRBJ2-3	TRBV9	.	TGTGCCAGCAGCGTAGACGGCGGGCTGCGGGGTACGCAGTATTTT	CASSVDGGLRGTQYF
.	TRBJ1-1	TRBV11-3	.	TGTGCCAGCAGCCAGGGACACGATATCACTGAAGCTTTCTTT	CASSQGHDITEAFF
TRBD2	TRBJ2-2	TRBV7-8	.	TGTGCCAGCAGCTCAGGACTAGCGGGAGGTCGGGGCACCGGGGAGCTGTTTTTT	CASSSGLAGGRGTGELFF
.	TRBJ2-7	TRBV7-9	.	TGTGCCAGCAGCTCCCGCAGTTCCTACGAGCAGTACTTC	CASSSRSSYEQYF
TRBD1	TRBJ2-1	TRBV27	.	TGTGCCAGCAGTGGGACAGAGTTAAATGAGCAGTTCTTC	CASSGTELNEQFF
.	TRBJ2-3	TRBV12-5	.	TGTGCTAGTGCCCTCCCCCAGGGGTCTGGCACAGATACGCAGTATTTT	CASALPQGSGTDTQYF
.	TRBJ1-1	TRBV28	.	TGTGCCAGCAGTTCAGGAGGAACGGCCAACACTGAAGCTTTCTTT	CASSSGGTANTEAFF
TRBD1	TRBJ1-2	TRBV19	.	TGTGCCAGTAGCCCGGGACAGGATTATGGCTACACCTTC	CASSPGQDYGYTF
.	TRBJ1-5	TRBV7-2	.	TGTGCCAGCAGCTTATCCACAGGGACCCGTCAGCCCCAGCATTTT	CASSLSTGTRQPQHF
TRBD1	TRBJ2-3	TRBV20-1	.	TGCAGTGCTAGTACCCAGACAGGGGTAGACACAGATACGCAGTATTTT	CSASTQTGVDTDTQYF
TRBD1	TRBJ2-5	TRBV7-3	.	TGTGCCAGCAGCTTGGGACAGGGCCGGCAAGAGACCCAGTACTTC	CASSLGQGRQETQYF
.	TRBJ2-6	TRBV5-1	.	TGCGCCAGCAGCGTCGACAGCTCTGGGGCCAACGTCCTGACTTTC	CASSVDSSGANVLTF
TRBD2	TRBJ2-1	TRBV7-3	few	TGTGCCAGCAGCAACCCGGGGGGTGAGCAGTTCTTC	CASSNPGGEQFF
.	TRBJ1-4	TRBV27	.	TGTGCCAGCAGTTTATCGAAGGGGGCAACTAATGAAAAACTGTTTTTT	CASSLSKGATNEKLFF
TRBD1	TRBJ1-5	TRBV28	once	TGTGCCAGCAGTCTAGCGGGACAGGCCTTTCGCGCGGATCAGCCCCAGCATTTT	CASSLAGQAFRADQPQHF
TRBD2	TRBJ2-1	TRBV7-9	.	TGTGCCAGCAGCCAGCTAAGACTAGCGGGAGTAGATGAGCAGTTCTTC	CASSQLRLAGVDEQFF
.	TRBJ1-1	TRBV19	.	TGTGCCAGTAGTCCCCTCGGTAACACTGAAGCTTTCTTT	CASSPLGNTEAFF
TRBD1	TRBJ2-1	TRBV4-3	.	TGCGCCAGCAGCCAGCAGGGGGTCTCCTACAATGAGCAGTTCTTC	CASSQQGVSYNEQFF
.	TRBJ1-6	TRBV19	.	TGTGCCAGTACCCCTAGCCGGGGGAATTCACCCCTCCACTTT	CASTPSRGNSPLHF
TRBD2	TRBJ2-1	TRBV5-1	.	TGCGCCAGCAGCTTGGGAACAGGGGCACTAGCGGGGGGGCCAGGTCGCAATGAGCAGTTCTTC	CASSLGTGALAGGPGRNEQFF
.	TRBJ2-5	TRBV11-3	.	TGTGCCAGCAGCTTAGGTCTAGAGGAAGCGGAGACCCAGTACTTC	CASSLGLEEAETQYF
.	TRBJ1-6	TRBV7-7	.	TGTGCCAGCAGCCGAGACAGGAATTCACCCCTCCACTTT	CASSRDRNSPLHF
TRBD2	TRBJ2-1	TRBV11-3	few	TGTGCCAGCAGCTTAGTCCTCCTAGCGGGACCGGGGGGGAATGAGCAGTTCTTC	CASSLVLLAGPGGNEQFF
.	TRBJ1-5	TRBV7-8	.	TGTGCCAGCAGCTTAGTAAGCAATCAGCCCCAGCATTTT	CASSLVSNQPQHF
TRBD1	TRBJ2-2	TRBV5-1	.	TGCGCCAGCAGCCTGGGACAGTTACGAAACACCGGGGAGCTGTTTTTT	CASSLGQLRNTGELFF
.	TRBJ1-4	TRBV7-9	.	TGTGCCAGCAGCTTAGTGTGGGGAGGCGAAAAACTGTTTTTT	CASSLVWGGEKLFF
.	TRBJ2-1	TRBV10-2	.	TGCGCCAGCAGTGATAGTGGGGCGGGGAATGAGCAGTTCTTC	CASSDSGAGNEQFF
TRBD1	TRBJ1-2	TRBV5-1	.	TGCGCCAGCAGCCGGTCGGTGGGACAGGATGCAAACTATGGCTACACCTTC	CASSRSVGQDANYGYTF
TRBD1	TRBJ2-3	TRBV6-6	.	TGTGCCAGCAGTTACAGGGGGCATAGCACAGATACGCAGTATTTT	CASSYRGHSTDTQYF
.	TRBJ2-5	TRBV11-3	.	TGTGCCAGCAGCTTAGATGGGACTCCCAATCGAGAGACCCAGTACTTC	CASSLDGTPNRETQYF
.	TRBJ2-5	TRBV18	.	TGTGCCAGCTCACCGAACAGGGTGGAGGAGACCCAGTACTTC	CASSPNRVEETQYF
TRBD1	TRBJ1-4	TRBV28	.	TGTGCCAGCAGTGCCCGACAGGGCGAAAAACTGTTTTTT	CASSARQGEKLFF
TRBD1	TRBJ1-2	TRBV27	.	TGTGCCAGCAGTATAGGGACAGGGCCGAGGGATGGCTACACCTTC	CASSIGTGPRDGYTF
.	TRBJ2-6	TRBV28	.	TGTGCCAGCAGCTCCTCGGAGGGGCGGACTGGGGCCAACGTCCTGACTTTC	CASSSSEGRTGANVLTF
.	TRBJ2-7	TRBV7-9	few	TGTGCCAGCAGCGTTCGGGACTCCTACGAGCAGTACTTC	CASSVRDSYEQYF
TRBD2	TRBJ2-3	TRBV19	once	TGTGCCGGAAGCGAAACGGGACTAGCCACAGATACGCAGTATTTT	CAGSETGLATDTQYF
TRBD2	TRBJ2-7	TRBV4-2	.	TGTGCCAGCAGCAGACTAGCGGATTCCTACGAGCAGTACTTC	CASSRLADSYEQYF
TRBD1	TRBJ2-2	TRBV7-2	.	TGTGCCAGCAGTTCCACCGGGACAGAGAACACCGGGGAGCTGTTTTTT	CASSSTGTENTGELFF
TRBD2	TRBJ2-1	TRBV6-4	.	TGTGCCAGCAGCGGACTAGCGGGGGGGCATGAGCAGTTCTTC	CASSGLAGGHEQFF
TRBD1	TRBJ1-6	TRBV4-2	once	TGTGCCAGCAGCGTCATCTCAGGGGGCTTTAATAATTCACCCCTCCACTTT	CASSVISGGFNNSPLHF
.	TRBJ2-1	TRBV7-8	.	TGTGCCAGCGCCTGGTTTGGCAGCGATGAGCAGTTCTTC	CASAWFGSDEQFF
TRBD1	TRBJ2-1	TRBV6-1	.	TGTGCCAGCAGTTTGGACAGGCTCCTCTCGAGGGGGCAGTTCTTC	CASSLDRLLSRGQFF
TRBD1	TRBJ2-2	TRBV25-1	.	TGTGCCAGCAGTGGGCCGAGGGGACAGATTACGAACACCGGGGAGCTGTTTTTT	CASSGPRGQITNTGELFF
TRBD1	TRBJ1-1	TRBV18	.	TGTGCCAGCTCACAACAGTCGGGACAGGTCACTGAAGCTTTCTTT	CASSQQSGQVTEAFF
.	TRBJ2-2	TRBV9	.	TGTGCCAGCAGCCCTCGGGCAGGGGTAAACACCGGGGAGCTGTTTTTT	CASSPRAGVNTGELFF
TRBD1	TRBJ1-1	TRBV5-1	.	TGCGCCAGCAGCTATACCGGGACAGGGGGCCGAGGGGCTTTCTTT	CASSYTGTGGRGAFF
TRBD1	TRBJ2-7	TRBV6-5	.	TGTGCCAGCCTCTACTCCGGGACAGGGACCTACGAGCAGTACTTC	CASLYSGTGTYEQYF